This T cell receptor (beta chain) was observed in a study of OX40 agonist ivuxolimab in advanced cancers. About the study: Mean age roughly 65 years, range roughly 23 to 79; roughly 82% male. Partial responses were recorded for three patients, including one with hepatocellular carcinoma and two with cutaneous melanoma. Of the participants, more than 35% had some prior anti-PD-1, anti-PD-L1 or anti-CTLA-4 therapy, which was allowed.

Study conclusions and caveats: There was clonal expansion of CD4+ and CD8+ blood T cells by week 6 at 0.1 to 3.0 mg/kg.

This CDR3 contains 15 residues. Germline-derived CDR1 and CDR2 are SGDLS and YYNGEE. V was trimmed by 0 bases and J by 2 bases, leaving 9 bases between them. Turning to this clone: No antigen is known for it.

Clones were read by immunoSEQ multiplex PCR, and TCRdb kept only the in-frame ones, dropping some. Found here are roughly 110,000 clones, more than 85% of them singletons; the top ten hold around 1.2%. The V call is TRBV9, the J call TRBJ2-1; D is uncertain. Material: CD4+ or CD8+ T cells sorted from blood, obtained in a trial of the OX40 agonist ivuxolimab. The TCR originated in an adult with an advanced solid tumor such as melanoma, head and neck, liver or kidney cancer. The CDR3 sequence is CASSVAAEPYNEQFF. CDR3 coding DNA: TGTGCCAGCAGCGTAGCCGCGGAACCCTACAATGAGCAGTTCTTC.